Below, 13 T cell receptor beta chains from the same sample are listed, as sequenced in a study of Ad26.COV2.S vaccination and SARS-CoV-2 variants. This sample's treatment: roughly 20 received Ad26.COV2.S at low or high dose, single or two shots; several received placebo; per-sample allocation not given. The samples date from day 63 after the first vaccine or placebo injection. Using immunoSEQ multiplex PCR, the repertoire was profiled, and TCRdb retains in-frame clones only, with some absent. The table records about 320,000 clones, about 82% of them present only once. The sequences come from peripheral blood, collected in a trial of Ad26.COV2.S vaccine versus placebo. The receptors originated from a person aged 18-60 years who received the Ad26.COV2.S COVID-19 vaccine or a placebo.

In nucleotides, the CDR3 is TGTGCCAGCAGTGAAGCGCGGCACTCTCGGGGTCAGGCGGAGCTGTTTTTT. It encodes CASSEARHSRGQAELFF. The V and J genes are TRBV6-1 and TRBJ2-2, with D possibly matching TRBD2 (5 bases). Germline-derived CDR1 and CDR2 are MNHNS and SASEGT. V was shortened by 0 bases and J by 10 bases, with 21 bases between the two germline ends. The CDR3 totals 17 residues.

The chain employs TRBV7-3 and TRBJ2-2; D is unresolved. From germline, CDR1 is SGHTA and CDR2 FQGTGA. Trimming cost V 6 bases and J 5 bases, with 13 bases left between them. The CDR3 contains 14 residues. The CDR3 nucleotides read TGTGCCAGCAGTCCCACACATCAAACCGGGGAGCTGTTTTTT. Translating it yields CASSPTHQTGELFF.

In its sample, this clone was seen a few times. The chain combines TRBV7-2 with TRBJ2-1, with 12 bases lining up with TRBD2. Germline CDR1 and CDR2: SGHTA and FQGNSA. CDR3 length equals 15 residues. Trimming removed 4 bases from V and 7 bases from J; junction bases left unmatched: 5. CDR3 nucleotides: TGTGCCAGCAGCTCTAGCGGGGGGGCGGGTAATGAGCAGTTCTTC. It specifies CASSSSGGAGNEQFF.

This rearrangement joins TRBV5-1 to TRBJ1-3, with TRBD1 as a possible D gene (6 bases). The CDR3 is 17 amino acids. CDR1 SGHRS and CDR2 YFSETQ come from the germline V gene. The ends were cut back, 0 bases at V and 8 bases at J, with 21 bases in the middle. CDR3: CASSLDLRTERGDTIYF. The CDR3 DNA reads TGCGCCAGCAGCTTGGATTTAAGGACAGAAAGGGGAGACACCATATATTTT.

V is TRBV18 and J is TRBJ2-7; D gene ambiguous. The CDR3 spans 12 residues. V lost 2 bases, J lost 4 bases, and 6 bases lay in between. Germline CDR1 is KGHSH and CDR2 is LQKENI. The CDR3 spells CASSPTQYEQYF. The CDR3 DNA follows: TGTGCCAGCTCACCAACCCAATACGAGCAGTACTTC.

The CDR3 region is CASSIMRGRSIEQFF. The CDR3 DNA reads as TGTGCCAGTAGTATAATGAGGGGGCGAAGTATAGAGCAGTTCTTC. J is TRBJ2-1 and V is TRBV19; 7 positions agree with TRBD1. J was trimmed by 10 bases and V by 2 bases; bases with no gene match: 11. The CDR3 sequence is 15 residues long. In germline, CDR1 is LNHDA, CDR2 SQIVND (reference sequence).

The J gene is TRBJ2-2, the V gene TRBV5-4; 7 bases align to TRBD1. Germline CDR1 reads SGHNT; CDR2 reads YYREEE (reference sequence). This CDR3 has 16 residues. The V segment lost 4 bases and the J segment 6 bases; nucleotides outside the gene matches: 12. The CDR3 spells CASSPGPGGSSGELFF. DNA for the CDR3: TGTGCCAGCAGCCCAGGGCCAGGGGGTTCCTCCGGGGAGCTGTTTTTT.

The rearrangement links TRBV29-1 to TRBJ2-3; no firm D call. Trimming stripped 4 bases from V and 4 bases from J, with 6 bases between. Germline CDR1 and CDR2: SQVTM and ANQGSEA. The CDR3 has 11 amino acids. The CDR3 DNA reads TGCAGCGTTGGGGAAGCAGATACGCAGTATTTT. This gives the protein CSVGEADTQYF.

Only a few counts were recorded for this clone. The chain recombines TRBV27 with TRBJ1-2; D unclear. The germline gives CDR1 MNHEY, CDR2 SMNVEV (reference sequence). Deletions cut 3 bases from V and 1 base from J, with 9 bases between. This CDR3 comprises 14 residues. The CDR3 DNA reads as TGTGCCAGCAGTTTCGCCAGGAATAACTATGGCTACACCTTC. It translates to CASSFARNNYGYTF.

A single count supports this clone. The V call is TRBV19, the J call TRBJ2-7; D ambiguous. V lost 3 bases to trimming and J lost 7 bases, with 10 bases between them. This CDR3 has 12 residues. Germline V lookup: CDR1 LNHDA, CDR2 SQIVND (reference sequence). DNA for the CDR3: TGTGCCAGTAGTATCGAGACTGGTGAGCAGTACTTC. It codes for CASSIETGEQYF. Complete variable domain (other parts from reference TRBV19 and TRBJ2-7): DGGITQSPKYLFRKEGQNVTLSCEQNLNHDAMYWYRQDPGQGLRLIYYSQIVNDFQKGDIAEGYSVSREKKESFPLTVTSAQKNPTAFYLCASSIETGEQYFGPGTRLTVT.

The chain is built from TRBV9 and TRBJ2-1; the D gene could be TRBD1 or TRBD2 (5 bases each). Trimming removed 3 bases from V and 5 bases from J, with 9 bases in between. Germline V gene data show CDR1 as SGDLS and CDR2 as YYNGEE. This CDR3 is built from 13 residues. CDR3: CASSAGPNNEQFF. The CDR3 DNA reads TGTGCCAGCAGCGCGGGACCCAACAATGAGCAGTTCTTC.

The chain couples TRBV6-2 or TRBV6-3 to TRBJ2-5; the D gene is possibly TRBD1 (6 bases). The CDR3 covers 16 residues. Germline V gene lookup returns CDR1 MNHEY and CDR2 SVGEGT. V shed 0 bases and J shed 6 bases, with 17 bases lying between them. The CDR3 coding sequence is TGTGCCAGCAGTTACTCGATAGCAGGGGCATCGAAGACCCAGTACTTC. It encodes CASSYSIAGASKTQYF.

J is TRBJ1-5 and V is TRBV3-1 (or the pseudogene TRBV3-2); the D gene is possibly TRBD1 (5 bases). This CDR3 contains 15 residues. In germline, CDR1 is LGHDT, CDR2 YNNKEL (reference sequence). Trimming took 5 bases from V and 3 from J, leaving 14 bases between them. This CDR3 reads CASSKSGQPNQPQHF. The DNA for the CDR3 is TGTGCCAGCAGCAAATCAGGACAACCCAATCAGCCCCAGCATTTT.